Presented here are 10 T cell receptor beta chains from one specimen sequenced in a study of T cell changes during pregnancy in multiple sclerosis. Clones were sequenced by immunoSEQ multiplex PCR, and TCRdb holds only the in-frame ones, with some missing. The sample gives around 68,000 clones, around 91% of which show up once; over 1% is in the top ten. The source material was peripheral blood, sampled after pregnancy. The receptors come from a female donor in good health, enrolled as a control in a pregnancy study.

This chain's CDR3 is CASSLAGQGPNQPQHF. As DNA, the CDR3 is TGTGCCAGCAGCCTCGCCGGGCAGGGGCCCAATCAGCCCCAGCATTTT. The rearrangement links TRBV6-6 to TRBJ1-5, with D possibly matching TRBD1 (6 bases). The CDR3 spans 16 residues. In germline, CDR1 is MNHNY, CDR2 SVGAGI (reference sequence). Trimming removed 6 bases at V and 3 bases at J, with 18 bases between.

The rearrangement links TRBV5-6 to TRBJ1-6; D is ambiguous. Trimming stripped 2 bases from V and 2 bases from J, with 11 bases between. The CDR3 sequence is 16 residues long. Looked up from germline, CDR1 is SGHDT and CDR2 is YYEEEE. CDR3 nucleotide sequence: TGTGCCAGCAGCTTATTCGAGGGCACCTATAATTCACCCCTCCACTTT. Translating it yields CASSLFEGTYNSPLHF.

The chain links TRBV27 to TRBJ2-7; D remains ambiguous. The CDR3 is made up of 14 amino acids. Germline V gene lookup returns CDR1 MNHEY and CDR2 SMNVEV (reference sequence). Trimming removed 0 bases from V and 1 base from J, with 7 bases in between. The CDR3 region has the DNA TGTGCCAGCAGTTTATCTACAGTTTCCTACGAGCAGTACTTC. Translation: CASSLSTVSYEQYF.

The chain is built from TRBV9 and TRBJ1-3; maybe TRBD1 (6 bases). CDR1 is SGDLS and CDR2 is YYNGEE in the germline V gene. The CDR3 consists of 16 residues. The V gene lost 4 bases and the J gene lost 0 bases, with 14 bases spanning the gap. The CDR3 bases are TGTGCCAGCAGCCCACGGACAGACGCCTCTGGAAACACCATATATTTT. Its protein product is CASSPRTDASGNTIYF.

The V gene is TRBV7-2, the J gene TRBJ1-2; 10 bases fit TRBD1. Germline trimming cut 5 bases from V and 3 bases from J; bases unmatched to any gene: 3. The CDR3 spans 14 residues. The germline V gene has CDR1 SGHTA and CDR2 FQGNSA. CDR3 region: CASSRDRGYYGYTF. As DNA, the CDR3 is TGTGCCAGCAGCAGGGACAGGGGATACTATGGCTACACCTTC.

The chain couples TRBV13 to TRBJ2-3; 8 nucleotides match TRBD2. Per germline, CDR1 PRHDT and CDR2 FYEKMQ (reference sequence). The V gene end was trimmed by 10 bases and the J gene end by 6 bases; junction bases not matched to a gene: 15. This CDR3 contains 15 residues. This CDR3 is CATPSPGLGPDTQYF. Written as DNA, the CDR3 is TGTGCCACCCCGAGCCCGGGACTAGGCCCCGATACGCAGTATTTT. The full variable domain, rest sourced from reference TRBV13 and TRBJ2-3, is AAGVIQSPRHLIKEKRETATLKCYPIPRHDTVYWYQQGPGQDPQFLISFYEKMQSDKGSIPDRFSAQQFSDYHSELNMSSLELGDSALYFCATPSPGLGPDTQYFGPGTRLTVL.

The genes are TRBV5-4 and TRBJ1-2; 8 nucleotides align to TRBD1. V was clipped by 4 bases and J by 4 bases; unmatched bases: 6. Germline values: CDR1 SGHNT, CDR2 YYREEE (reference sequence). This CDR3 region has 14 residues. Here the CDR3 DNA reads TGTGCCAGCAGCCCCACTGACAGGGGCTATGGCTACACCTTC. Its translation is CASSPTDRGYGYTF.

The J gene is TRBJ1-4, the V gene TRBV9, with a weak D call TRBD1 (6 bases). Germline V gene data show CDR1 as SGDLS and CDR2 as YYNGEE. Deletions cut 0 bases from V and 7 bases from J, with 13 bases between. There are 15 residues in the CDR3. This CDR3 is CASSVARGAGEKLFF. For the CDR3, the DNA is TGTGCCAGCAGCGTAGCACGGGGGGCCGGTGAAAAACTGTTTTTT.

The chain joins TRBV5-6 to TRBJ2-1, with 10 bases aligning to TRBD1. J was trimmed by 6 bases and V by 0 bases; bases with no gene match: 6. Germline loops: CDR1 SGHDT, CDR2 YYEEEE. CDR3 length: 16 amino acids. The CDR3 region has the DNA TGTGCCAGCAGCTTGGGCGCCGGGACAGGGGCCAATGAGCAGTTCTTC. Its protein product is CASSLGAGTGANEQFF.

The chain recombines TRBV6-4 with TRBJ2-3; 7 nucleotides match TRBD2. The CDR3 runs 15 residues. Germline V lookup: CDR1 MRHNA, CDR2 SNTAGT. The ends lost 4 bases at V and 5 bases at J; junction bases unmatched: 9. In DNA, the CDR3 is TGTGCCAGCAGTGTCGATAGCGGGCTTCTAGATACGCAGTATTTT. Encoded protein: CASSVDSGLLDTQYF.